Below are 8 T cell receptor beta chains sequenced from a single sample in a study of T cells in localized non-small cell lung cancer. Measured with immunoSEQ multiplex PCR; TCRdb has only the in-frame clones, and not every one. The data hold around 130,000 clones, with around 90% observed a single time. The sequences come from peripheral blood, collected before any cancer treatment. All receptors derive from a female donor at least 60 years old with stage I lung adenocarcinoma.

The chain is built from TRBV23-1 and TRBJ2-1; 7 bases map to TRBD2. TRBV23-1 is labeled an ORF, and its function is uncertain. Unmatched junction bases numbered 13, after V lost 6 bases and J lost 8 bases. This CDR3 is 15 amino acids long. DNA of the CDR3: TGCGCCAGCAGACCCCCAAGGCGGGAGTGGTATGAGCAGTTCTTC. It translates to CASRPPRREWYEQFF.

The chain carries TRBV9 and TRBJ2-5; the D is unclear. The CDR3 runs 15 residues. CDR1 is SGDLS and CDR2 is YYNGEE in the germline V gene. Trimming shortened V by 0 bases and J by 0 bases, and 9 bases separated the two germline ends. CDR3 sequence (DNA): TGTGCCAGCAGCGTAGGTCAGGCTGACCAAGAGACCCAGTACTTC. Protein sequence: CASSVGQADQETQYF.

This clone has just a few counts. This chain uses TRBV5-1 with TRBJ1-1; D call uncertain. CDR3 length: 11 amino acids. CDR1 and CDR2 (germline): SGHRS, YFSETQ. The V end was cut by 2 bases, the J end by 2 bases, with 1 base between. The CDR3 spells CASSFNTEAFF. CDR3 DNA sequence: TGCGCCAGCAGCTTTAACACTGAAGCTTTCTTT. Looking up the rest from reference TRBV5-1 and TRBJ1-1 gives the full variable domain: KAGVTQTPRYLIKTRGQQVTLSCSPISGHRSVSWYQQTPGQGLQFLFEYFSETQRNKGNFPGRFSGRQFSNSRSEMNVSTLELGDSALYLCASSFNTEAFFGQGTRLTVV.

The sample holds many counts of this clone. V is TRBV10-3 and J is TRBJ2-7; D unclear. Trimming stripped 8 bases from V and 2 bases from J, with 7 bases between. This CDR3 is built from 11 residues. The germline V gene has CDR1 ENHRY and CDR2 SYGVKD. The CDR3 spells CAIGQAYEQYF. CDR3 DNA: TGTGCCATCGGTCAAGCCTACGAGCAGTACTTC.

V is TRBV5-1 and J is TRBJ2-1, with 9 bases identical to TRBD2. Germline assignment: CDR1 SGHRS and CDR2 YFSETQ. V trimming: 2 bases; J trimming: 3 bases; junction bases outside the gene matches: 3. The CDR3 covers 15 residues. In DNA, the CDR3 is TGCGCCAGCAGCTTTAGCGGGAGCGACTACAATGAGCAGTTCTTC. Its protein is CASSFSGSDYNEQFF. Combining the CDR3 with reference TRBV5-1 and TRBJ2-1 gives the whole variable domain KAGVTQTPRYLIKTRGQQVTLSCSPISGHRSVSWYQQTPGQGLQFLFEYFSETQRNKGNFPGRFSGRQFSNSRSEMNVSTLELGDSALYLCASSFSGSDYNEQFFGPGTRLTVL.

The chain uses TRBV5-1 and TRBJ1-2, with a weak D call TRBD1 (5 bases). Trimming cost V 2 bases and J 0 bases, with 11 bases left between them. This CDR3 has 15 residues. Germline V gene lookup returns CDR1 SGHRS and CDR2 YFSETQ. CDR3 DNA sequence: TGCGCCAGCAGCTTAGAGGGGCGAGCTAACTATGGCTACACCTTC. Its translation is CASSLEGRANYGYTF.

This chain links TRBV2 with TRBJ1-1; the D is unclear. The V gene lost 6 bases and the J gene lost 1 base, with 9 bases spanning the gap. The CDR3 runs 13 residues. Germline V gene data show CDR1 as SNHLY and CDR2 as FYNNEI. The CDR3 sequence: CASRVRTNTEAFF. The CDR3 coding sequence is TGTGCCAGCAGAGTTCGGACGAACACTGAAGCTTTCTTT.

This clone was seen more than once but under ten times. This chain uses TRBV7-2 with TRBJ2-6, with 9 bases that match TRBD1. CDR1 is SGHTA and CDR2 is FQGNSA in the germline V gene. The CDR3 runs to 13 residues. Trimming at V came to 3 bases and at J to 13 bases, leaving 4 bases not matched to a gene. The CDR3 region has the DNA TGTGCCAGCAGCTTCCCAGGGACAGGGGTCCTGACTTTC. It encodes CASSFPGTGVLTF. The entire variable domain, with the rest obtained from reference TRBV7-2 and TRBJ2-6, is as follows: GAGVSQSPSNKVTEKGKDVELRCDPISGHTALYWYRQSLGQGLEFLIYFQGNSAPDKSGLPSDRFSAERTGGSVSTLTIQRTQQEDSAVYLCASSFPGTGVLTFGAGSRLTVL.